The clone carrying this TCR beta chain was picked up one time. Its antigen remains unknown. At one boundary the junction diverges from the germline segment, which might be a read error. TCRdb fed the RT-PCR reads into MiXCR, producing one record per CDR3 protein. The table records 450,000 to 600,000 distinct CDR3 sequences, 16% of them present only once. This sample is part of a study of response to subunit inactivated influenza vaccine. CDR3 size: 14 residues. Germline V gives CDR1 SGHVS, CDR2 FNYEAQ. General study points: Authors suggested each seasonal flu vaccination may recruit only limited numbers of new T cells.

The TCR was taken from a man between 50 and 75 years old who received an inactivated influenza vaccine. This rearrangement joins TRBV7-6 to TRBJ1-1; D gene uncertain. This material consisted of CD4+ T cells sorted from PBMCs, taken approximately 25 months after vaccination. The CDR3: CASSLGTANIEAFF. The CDR3 coding sequence is TGTGCCAGCAGCTTAGGGACGGCAAACATTGAAGCTTTCTTT. Full variable domain (rest looked up from reference TRBV7-6 and TRBJ1-1): GAGVSQSPRYKVTKRGQDVALRCDPISGHVSLYWYRQALGQGPEFLTYFNYEAQQDKSGLPNDRFSAERPEGSISTLTIQRTEQRDSAMYRCASSLGTANIEAFFGQGTRLTVV.